A single sample is the source of the 2 T cell receptor beta chains below, sequenced in a study of blood T cells in healthy people across ages (dated by TCRdb to the mid-2010s). The protocol used for the library was 5' RACE. Data came from an Illumina HiSeq 2500. A second about 6 to 11 cycle PCR used a sample-barcoded 5' primer and a J-beta primer mix. The raw public reads went through TCRdb reprocessing: fastp at Q25, MiXCR clone calling, in-frame beta chains kept. Entries that share a CDR3 protein sequence are merged under the most common genes and DNA. The sample contains over a million distinct CDR3 sequences, roughly 43% of them found a single time. The ten largest clones represent less than 5% of the sample. Sequencing input: blood. The receptors here all came from a woman between 18 and 29 years old in good health.

V gene TRBV27 combines with J gene TRBJ2-5; D might be TRBD2 (7 bases). Near its end, the DNA agrees better with TRBJ2-4, so the J call may be wrong. The germline gives CDR1 MNHEY, CDR2 SMNVEV (reference sequence). CDR3 length equals 15 residues. As DNA, the CDR3 is TGTGCCAGCAGGCCCGGGGGGCGAGCAAGGGACATTCAGTACTTC. It translates to CASRPGGRARDIQYF.

V is TRBV3-1 and J is TRBJ1-2; no firm D call. V was trimmed by 5 bases and J by 4 bases, leaving 14 bases between them. Germline V gene data show CDR1 as LGHDT and CDR2 as YNNKEL (reference sequence). The CDR3 is made up of 14 amino acids. The CDR3 DNA is TGTGCCAGCAGCTCACTTGTGCTGTCCTATGGCTACACCTTC. As protein: CASSSLVLSYGYTF.